Sequencing of this T cell receptor (beta chain) was carried out in a study of tumor and adjacent non-tumor tissue in lung cancer. Study-wide context: Samples averaged roughly 4.2 million productive TCRbeta reads each.

A modified ARM-PCR protocol with three rounds of nested PCR amplified TCRbeta. TCRdb used MiXCR to reprocess the multiplex PCR reads, holding one entry per CDR3 protein. The sample records 90,000 to 100,000 distinct CDR3 sequences, 80% being singletons. Germline V gives CDR1 MNHEY, CDR2 SVGAGI. This CDR3 has 13 residues. Comments on this clonotype: The junction departs from the called germline gene at one end, perhaps through a read error.

No cell sorting was done before RNA was extracted from the tissue. The normal lung tissue was taken more than 3 cm from the tumor edge. Donors were chemotherapy-naive, newly diagnosed lung cancer surgical patients in China, August–late 2014. The sequence derives from a man in his sixties with small cell lung cancer. The specimen sequenced was distant non-tumor lung tissue. The V gene is TRBV6-5, the J gene TRBJ2-1; D unresolved. The DNA of the CDR3 is TGTGCCAACAGTTACTCACGAGTTAATGAGCAGTTTTTC. This codes for CANSYSRVNEQFF.